Each of the 11 T cell receptor beta chains below was sequenced from the same sample in a study of cytomegalovirus exposure and HLA in healthy donors. The PCR employed 60 Vbeta primers together with 13 Jbeta primers. Clones were read by immunoSEQ multiplex PCR, and TCRdb kept only the in-frame ones, dropping some. Recorded here are around 88,000 clones; the top ten clones represent approximately 6%. Source material: PBMCs. Receptors originate from a girl between 5 and 17 years old in good health and CMV-seropositive.

V and J are TRBV4-2 and TRBJ1-2, with D possibly TRBD1 on 6 matching bases. Germline-derived CDR1 and CDR2 are LGHNA and YNFKEQ. The CDR3 loop spans 16 amino acids. Trimming cost V 3 bases and J 4 bases, with 18 bases left between them. CDR3 in amino acids: CASSQRSLGGVYGYTF. The CDR3 nucleotides are TGTGCCAGCAGCCAGCGGTCCTTAGGGGGGGTCTATGGCTACACCTTC.

Worth noting for this clone: The same CDR3 is also encoded by other DNA sequences in this sample. The rearrangement joins TRBV4-2 to TRBJ2-5, with D possibly matching TRBD2 (6 bases). V was trimmed by 1 base and J by 3 bases, leaving 6 bases between them. This CDR3 has 13 amino acids. Germline V CDR1 and CDR2: LGHNA, YNFKEQ. The CDR3 sequence: CASSQGGEETQYF. The CDR3 region has the DNA TGTGCCAGCAGCCAAGGGGGGGAAGAGACCCAGTACTTC.

The chain joins TRBV19 to TRBJ1-5; 9 nucleotides match TRBD1. The CDR3 consists of 16 residues. Trimming removed 5 bases from V and 5 bases from J; junction bases left unmatched: 10. Per the germline V gene, CDR1 is LNHDA and CDR2 is SQIVND (reference sequence). The CDR3 DNA is TGTGCCAGTAGTTATTCGGGACAGGGAGTCTATCAGCCCCAGCATTTT. Its protein is CASSYSGQGVYQPQHF.

This sequence joins TRBV11-2 and TRBJ2-7, with 9 bases matching TRBD1. The CDR3 has 14 amino acids. Losses at the gene ends were 6 bases for V and 6 bases for J; bases not matched to a gene: 9. Looked up from germline, CDR1 is SGHAT and CDR2 is FQNNGV. The CDR3 region has the DNA TGTGCCAGCAGGGCGGGACAGGGTTTCGGCGAGCAGTACGTC. It codes for CASRAGQGFGEQYV.

The chain links TRBV19 to TRBJ2-5, with 11 nucleotides matching TRBD2. The CDR3 contains 16 residues. The germline CDR1 and CDR2 sequences are LNHDA and SQIVND (reference sequence). The V segment lost 2 bases and the J segment 5 bases; nucleotides outside the gene matches: 7. The DNA for the CDR3 is TGTGCCAGTAGTATAAACGGGGCTAGCGGGGGGGAGACCCAGTACTTC. Its protein is CASSINGASGGETQYF.

V is TRBV7-2 and J is TRBJ2-5; 7 nucleotides line up with TRBD2. The V and J ends lost 0 bases and 4 bases, in that order; junction bases with no gene match: 5. Germline loops: CDR1 SGHTA, CDR2 FQGNSA. This CDR3 spans 15 amino acids. The CDR3 coding sequence is TGTGCCAGCAGCTTAGCGGCGCGGGGGATAGAGACCCAGTACTTC. Translating it yields CASSLAARGIETQYF.

V is TRBV18 and J is TRBJ1-2; TRBD1 agrees at 8 bases. Germline V gene data show CDR1 as KGHSH and CDR2 as LQKENI. The V gene end was trimmed by 3 bases and the J gene end by 4 bases; junction bases not matched to a gene: 1. This CDR3 is 13 amino acids long. The CDR3 DNA reads as TGTGCCAGCTCACCCGACAGGGGCTATGGCTACACCTTC. Amino acid sequence: CASSPDRGYGYTF.

V gene TRBV30 combines with J gene TRBJ2-3, with TRBD2 identical over 9 bases. The CDR3 sequence is 14 residues long. V dropped 4 bases and J dropped 4; count of bases not matched to a gene: 6. The germline V gene has CDR1 GTSNPN and CDR2 SVGIG (reference sequence). The CDR3 bases are TGTGCCTGGACTAGCGGGGTAGAGGCAGATACGCAGTATTTT. Protein sequence: CAWTSGVEADTQYF.

The chain combines TRBV28 with TRBJ1-2; 7 nucleotides line up with TRBD1. V trimming: 8 bases; J trimming: 4 bases; junction bases outside the gene matches: 7. The germline gives CDR1 MDHEN, CDR2 SYDVKM. The CDR3 totals 13 residues. The CDR3, as DNA: TGTGCCAGCCGGAACAGGGGTATCTATGGCTACACCTTC. Translation gives CASRNRGIYGYTF.

V usage is TRBV6-1 and J usage is TRBJ2-7; weak D call: TRBD1 (5 bases). Germline V gene sequence: CDR1 MNHNS, CDR2 SASEGT. This CDR3 has 14 residues. Trimming shortened V by 2 bases and J by 4 bases, and 12 bases separated the two germline ends. In DNA, the CDR3 is TGTGCCAGCAGTGAATACACAGGACCTTACGAGCAGTACTTC. Its protein product is CASSEYTGPYEQYF.

The chain employs TRBV29-1 and TRBJ2-7; 7 positions match TRBD1. The CDR3 runs 14 residues. V trimming: 1 base; J trimming: 6 bases; junction bases outside the gene matches: 9. Germline-derived CDR1 and CDR2 are SQVTM and ANQGSEA. CDR3 residues: CSVEANKGGGEQYF. The CDR3 DNA sequence: TGCAGCGTTGAAGCGAATAAAGGGGGCGGCGAGCAGTACTTC.